Listed here are 16 T cell receptor beta chains from one sample, sequenced in a study of blood T cell repertoires in COVID-19. Profiled with immunoSEQ multiplex PCR; TCRdb holds only in-frame clones, not every one. This table holds under 90,000 clones, over 75% found once. The specimen was peripheral blood. Receptor source: a man aged 40-49 years with COVID-19, enrolled during active disease.

The gene calls are TRBV19 and TRBJ1-1, with TRBD1 matching over 7 bases. This CDR3 has 16 residues. Germline trimming cut 4 bases from V and 0 bases from J; bases unmatched to any gene: 8. The germline V gene has CDR1 LNHDA and CDR2 SQIVND (reference sequence). CDR3 coding DNA: TGTGCCAGTAGTACCGGACAGGTGGAAATGAACACTGAAGCTTTCTTT. Its translation: CASSTGQVEMNTEAFF.

The chain carries TRBV5-4 and TRBJ2-7, with 8 bases matching TRBD1. The CDR3 covers 15 residues. Germline V gives CDR1 SGHNT, CDR2 YYREEE (reference sequence). With 1 base clipped from V and 6 bases from J, the junction kept 9 bases outside the gene matches. CDR3 nucleotides: TGTGCCAGCAGCTTGTTCGTGACAGGGGTCTTCGAGCAGTACTTC. This codes for CASSLFVTGVFEQYF.

The V gene is TRBV11-2, the J gene TRBJ1-1, with no clear D. Trimming left V 0 bases short and J 5 bases short, with 7 bases between. Germline V CDR1 and CDR2: SGHAT, FQNNGV. The CDR3 covers 13 residues. CDR3 residues: CASSLDRETEAFF. The CDR3 region has the DNA TGTGCCAGCAGCTTAGATAGGGAGACTGAAGCTTTCTTT.

This clone was counted once. This chain links TRBV6-4 with TRBJ1-4, with 8 bases aligning to TRBD1. Trimming took 2 bases from V and 4 from J; bases not matched to a gene: 6. CDR1 and CDR2 (germline): MRHNA, SNTAGT. The CDR3 runs to 16 residues. CDR3 coding DNA: TGTGCCAGCAGTGACAGGAGGACAGGGCTTAATGAAAAACTGTTTTTT. Its protein product is CASSDRRTGLNEKLFF.

The chain links TRBV3-1 (or the pseudogene TRBV3-2) to TRBJ1-1, with 11 bases lining up with TRBD1. There are 14 residues in the CDR3. After removal of 6 bases from V and 7 bases from J, the junction contained 7 bases not matched to a gene. Germline CDR1 is LGHDT and CDR2 is YNNKEL (reference sequence). The DNA of the CDR3 is TGTGCCAGCAGTAGCGGACAGGGGGCTTATGAAGCTTTCTTT. Encoded protein: CASSSGQGAYEAFF.

V usage is TRBV5-1 and J usage is TRBJ2-4, with 14 nucleotides matching TRBD2. CDR1 and CDR2 (germline): SGHRS, YFSETQ. This CDR3 is built from 19 residues. V was clipped by 4 bases and J by 5 bases; unmatched bases: 14. The CDR3 protein is CASSLRGTSGGLRQNIQYF. The CDR3 nucleotides are TGCGCCAGCAGCCTCCGGGGGACTAGCGGGGGCCTAAGACAAAACATTCAGTACTTC.

The chain is built from TRBV10-3 and TRBJ1-6, with 7 bases identical to TRBD1. The CDR3 loop spans 14 amino acids. Looked up from germline, CDR1 is ENHRY and CDR2 is SYGVKD. With 3 bases clipped from V and 7 bases from J, the junction kept 3 bases outside the gene matches. The DNA of the CDR3 is TGTGCCATCAGTGAACAGGGGAACAATTCACCCCTCCACTTT. This codes for CAISEQGNNSPLHF.

The rearrangement links TRBV19 to TRBJ1-2; 8 bases are shared with TRBD1. Germline V CDR1 and CDR2: LNHDA, SQIVND (reference sequence). The V and J ends lost 10 bases and 4 bases, in that order; junction bases with no gene match: 8. This CDR3 spans 13 amino acids. CDR3 DNA: TGTGCCACCGGGGGACAGGCTAGCTATGGCTACACCTTC. Protein product: CATGGQASYGYTF. The full variable domain, rest sourced from reference TRBV19 and TRBJ1-2, is DGGITQSPKYLFRKEGQNVTLSCEQNLNHDAMYWYRQDPGQGLRLIYYSQIVNDFQKGDIAEGYSVSREKKESFPLTVTSAQKNPTAFYLCATGGQASYGYTFGSGTRLTVV.

The CDR3 sequence: CASSSGTGPVEETQYF. CDR3 coding DNA: TGCGCCAGCAGCTCCGGGACAGGACCTGTCGAAGAGACCCAGTACTTC. This chain joins TRBV5-1 and TRBJ2-5; 8 bases are a match to TRBD1. Germline CDR1 reads SGHRS; CDR2 reads YFSETQ. J was trimmed by 3 bases and V by 3 bases; bases with no gene match: 10. The length of the CDR3 is 16 residues.

This rearrangement joins TRBV5-1 to TRBJ1-3, with D tentatively TRBD1 (5 bases). CDR3 length: 14 residues. Trimming removed 0 bases from V and 2 bases from J, with 6 bases in between. Germline values: CDR1 SGHRS, CDR2 YFSETQ. CDR3: CASSLGRAGNTIYF. The CDR3 coding sequence is TGCGCCAGCAGCTTGGGCAGGGCTGGAAACACCATATATTTT. The variable domain in full, completed from reference TRBV5-1 and TRBJ1-3, reads KAGVTQTPRYLIKTRGQQVTLSCSPISGHRSVSWYQQTPGQGLQFLFEYFSETQRNKGNFPGRFSGRQFSNSRSEMNVSTLELGDSALYLCASSLGRAGNTIYFGEGSWLTVV.

The V gene is TRBV5-1, the J gene TRBJ1-1; 9 positions match TRBD1. CDR3 length equals 15 residues. In germline, CDR1 is SGHRS, CDR2 YFSETQ. The ends lost 3 bases at V and 3 bases at J; junction bases unmatched: 6. The CDR3 loop is CASSSQGAPYTEAFF. The DNA of the CDR3 is TGCGCCAGCAGCTCACAGGGGGCACCGTACACTGAAGCTTTCTTT.

The chain uses TRBV7-3 and TRBJ2-5; tentative D call: TRBD2 (7 bases). The CDR3 extends over 13 amino acids. CDR1 is SGHTA, CDR2 FQGTGA, per germline. Trimming removed 1 base from V and 7 bases from J, with 10 bases in between. Here the CDR3 reads CASSLSGGGTQYF. In DNA form, the CDR3 reads TGTGCCAGCAGCTTAAGCGGGGGCGGGACCCAGTACTTC.

The genes are TRBV27 and TRBJ1-5; maybe TRBD1 (5 bases). Germline-derived CDR1 and CDR2 are MNHEY and SMNVEV (reference sequence). This CDR3 contains 15 residues. V was pared by 6 bases and J by 2 bases, with 14 bases between. CDR3 DNA sequence: TGTGCCAGCAGGCGAGCAGGAGGGGGCAATCAGCCCCAGCATTTT. Translating it yields CASRRAGGGNQPQHF.

The gene calls are TRBV5-1 and TRBJ2-1, with 7 bases lining up with TRBD1. Losses at the gene ends were 4 bases for V and 8 bases for J; bases not matched to a gene: 12. CDR3 length equals 15 residues. Germline-derived CDR1 and CDR2 are SGHRS and YFSETQ. The CDR3 spells CASSRMDRSVDEQFF. For the CDR3, the DNA is TGCGCCAGCAGCCGCATGGACAGGTCGGTCGATGAGCAGTTCTTC. Full variable domain (outside the CDR3, taken from reference TRBV5-1 and TRBJ2-1): KAGVTQTPRYLIKTRGQQVTLSCSPISGHRSVSWYQQTPGQGLQFLFEYFSETQRNKGNFPGRFSGRQFSNSRSEMNVSTLELGDSALYLCASSRMDRSVDEQFFGPGTRLTVL.

The chain combines TRBV19 with TRBJ1-6; 7 nucleotides agree with TRBD1. This CDR3 contains 14 residues. The J segment lost 9 bases and the V segment lost 2 bases, leaving 4 bases of the junction unmatched. Germline V lookup: CDR1 LNHDA, CDR2 SQIVND (reference sequence). The CDR3 DNA is TGTGCCAGTAGTATATATAGGGGGCGTTCACCCCTCCACTTT. Amino acid sequence: CASSIYRGRSPLHF.

The chain couples TRBV2 to TRBJ2-2; 7 bases line up with TRBD1. The CDR3 runs 15 residues. CDR1 is SNHLY, CDR2 FYNNEI, per germline. Germline trimming cut 2 bases from V and 1 base from J; bases unmatched to any gene: 1. The CDR3 DNA is TGTGCCAGCAGTGAACAGGGGGAGAACACCGGGGAGCTGTTTTTT. Its protein is CASSEQGENTGELFF.